The 3 T cell receptor beta chains below were found in one sample sequenced in a study of blood T cell repertoires in COVID-19. Only in-frame clones appear in the TCRdb table, and some are missing; sequencing was by immunoSEQ multiplex PCR. The sample has 120,000 to 150,000 clones, 88% seen once. Sequencing was performed on PBMCs or T cells enriched from blood (not recorded which). The receptors were sampled from a woman in her thirties with acute COVID-19.

The V gene is TRBV10-2, the J gene TRBJ2-1; the match to TRBD2 covers 16 bases. The V segment lost 7 bases and the J segment 10 bases; nucleotides outside the gene matches: 7. Per germline, CDR1 WSHSY and CDR2 SAAADI. CDR3 length: 15 amino acids. In nucleotides, the CDR3 is TGCGCCAGCACCCCGGGACTAGCGGGAGGGCGGGAGCAGTTCTTC. This codes for CASTPGLAGGREQFF.

The V and J genes are TRBV28 and TRBJ1-6, with D possibly TRBD1 on 6 matching bases. CDR3 length: 13 residues. Trimming shortened V by 6 bases and J by 8 bases, and 11 bases separated the two germline ends. Germline V gene sequence: CDR1 MDHEN, CDR2 SYDVKM. CDR3 nucleotides: TGTGCCAGCAGCCAACGGACAGATTCACCCCTCCACTTT. This encodes CASSQRTDSPLHF.

The chain combines TRBV28 with TRBJ1-6, with D uncertain. With 8 bases removed from V and 6 bases from J, the gap between germline ends came to 5 bases. The CDR3 consists of 11 residues. CDR1 is MDHEN, CDR2 SYDVKM, per germline. The CDR3, as DNA: TGTGCCAGCTTTAGTAATTCACCCCTCCACTTT. Translated: CASFSNSPLHF.